The rows below give T cell receptor beta chains drawn from one sample of a study of T cell responses to AZD1222 COVID-19 vaccine. Profiling relied on immunoSEQ multiplex PCR, and the TCRdb table lists in-frame clones only, not all of them. Of 100,000 or so clones listed, 80% to 90% are singletons. Here the sequenced sample was peripheral blood, taken on day 0 of AZD1222 vaccination. Receptors were obtained from an adult in good health. Each CDR3 is given with its conserved first and last residue. Fields, in order: clone size, CDR3 length, D gene, J gene, V gene, CDR3 DNA, CDR3 protein. D genes are given only for firm matches. Some rows mark clone size as missing; the rest say once, few, many or name a class of expanded clone.

NA	16	NA	TRBJ2-7	TRBV5-1	TGCGCCAGCAGCCCCGTACTAGCCACCGCCTCCTACGAGCAGTACTTC	CASSPVLATASYEQYF
NA	14	NA	TRBJ1-3	TRBV20-1	TGCAGTGCTAGTCAGGGCGACTCTGGAAACACCATATATTTT	CSASQGDSGNTIYF
NA	15	NA	TRBJ1-1	TRBV18	TGTGCCAGCTCACTTGAGACGTCGACGAACACTGAAGCTTTCTTT	CASSLETSTNTEAFF
NA	14	NA	TRBJ2-7	TRBV19	TGTGCCAGAGGAGGGGCGGGAAGCTCCTACGAGCAGTACTTC	CARGGAGSSYEQYF
NA	15	NA	TRBJ1-4	TRBV7-9	TGTGCCAGCAGCTTAGTTCCGGGGGGAAATGAAAAACTGTTTTTT	CASSLVPGGNEKLFF
NA	16	NA	TRBJ2-3	TRBV11-2	TGTGCCAGCAGCCGCCTATCTGGGGGTCCCACAGATACGCAGTATTTT	CASSRLSGGPTDTQYF
NA	16	TRBD2	TRBJ2-7	TRBV19	TGTGCCAGTAGTAGGGGGGGACTAGCGGGATCCTACGAGCAGTACTTC	CASSRGGLAGSYEQYF
NA	16	TRBD1	TRBJ1-1	TRBV27	TGTGCCAGCAGTCCGGGACAGGGACGCGGTAGAGCTGAAGCTTTCTTT	CASSPGQGRGRAEAFF
NA	13	NA	TRBJ1-1	TRBV6-2/TRBV6-3	TGTGCCAGCAGTTACGCCGAAAACACTGAAGCTTTCTTT	CASSYAENTEAFF
NA	14	NA	TRBJ1-1	TRBV19	TGTGCCAGTAGTATAGAAGCCGGGAACACTGAAGCTTTCTTT	CASSIEAGNTEAFF
NA	13	NA	TRBJ1-2	TRBV30	TGTGCCTGGAGTTTTGACCGGTGGGATGGCTACACCTTC	CAWSFDRWDGYTF
NA	13	NA	TRBJ2-7	TRBV27	TGTGCCAGCAGTCCCGCCCCCCTCTACGAGCAGTACTTC	CASSPAPLYEQYF
NA	15	TRBD1	TRBJ1-1	TRBV5-4	TGTGCCAGCAGAGTTTACAGGGGCACGAACACTGAAGCTTTCTTT	CASRVYRGTNTEAFF
NA	15	NA	TRBJ2-1	TRBV15	TGTGCCACCAGCAGAGGTCGCGGGACCTACAATGAGCAGTTCTTC	CATSRGRGTYNEQFF
NA	14	NA	TRBJ2-2	TRBV19	TGTGCCAGTAGACGGGACTCGAACACCGGGGAGCTGTTTTTT	CASRRDSNTGELFF
NA	15	TRBD1	TRBJ2-2	TRBV19	TGTGCCAGTAACCTCGGGACAGGATGGACCGGGGAGCTGTTTTTT	CASNLGTGWTGELFF
NA	14	NA	TRBJ2-2	TRBV7-9	TGTGCCAGCAGCTCGCGTGGGGCGCCCGGGGAGCTGTTTTTT	CASSSRGAPGELFF
NA	13	NA	TRBJ1-5	TRBV27	TGTGCCAGTGGAAGGACCAGCAATCAGCCCCAGCATTTT	CASGRTSNQPQHF
NA	14	NA	TRBJ1-4	TRBV21-1	TGTGCCAGCAATATGGGCCCGGGGGTTGAAAAACTGTTTTTT	CASNMGPGVEKLFF
NA	14	NA	TRBJ2-3	TRBV5-1	TGCGCCAGCAGCTTCCGGGGGATCACAGATACGCAGTATTTT	CASSFRGITDTQYF
NA	11	NA	TRBJ1-2	TRBV29-1	TGCAGCGTTGAAGATCGGGATGGCTACACCTTC	CSVEDRDGYTF
NA	12	NA	TRBJ1-4	TRBV12-3/TRBV12-4	TGTGCCAGTCACAGGGATGGTGAAAAACTGTTTTTT	CASHRDGEKLFF
NA	16	TRBD1	TRBJ2-2	TRBV24-1	TGTGCCACCAGTGATTCAGGGGGTTTGAACACCGGGGAGCTGTTTTTT	CATSDSGGLNTGELFF
NA	15	NA	TRBJ1-6	TRBV9	TGTGCCAGCAGCGCCCGGCCCGACGGTGGTTCACCCCTCCACTTT	CASSARPDGGSPLHF
once	14	NA	TRBJ2-7	TRBV7-3	TGTGCCAGCAGTTTACTCGTCGGGAACTACGAGCAGTACTTC	CASSLLVGNYEQYF
NA	15	TRBD2	TRBJ2-3	TRBV10-1	TGCGCCAGCAGTGAGCTAGCGGGCGTCACAGATACGCAGTATTTT	CASSELAGVTDTQYF
medium-sized	16	NA	TRBJ2-2	TRBV7-9	TGTGCCAGCAGCTCCCCCGCCTGGAAGGGCACCGGGGAGCTGTTTTTT	CASSSPAWKGTGELFF
NA	15	NA	TRBJ2-5	TRBV7-6	TGTGCCAGCAGCTTAGGAGGGGCAGTCCAAGAGACCCAGTACTTC	CASSLGGAVQETQYF
NA	18	TRBD1	TRBJ1-6	TRBV5-1	TGCGCCAGCAGCTTGGTGGGGCTACAGGGGGCGCCGTATTCACCCCTCCACTTT	CASSLVGLQGAPYSPLHF
NA	14	NA	TRBJ2-5	TRBV9	TGTGCCAGCAGCGTAGGACAGGTTGCAGAGACCCAGTACTTC	CASSVGQVAETQYF
NA	14	NA	TRBJ1-1	TRBV7-8	TGTGCCAGCAGCTTATCCGGGGCGAACACTGAAGCTTTCTTT	CASSLSGANTEAFF
NA	15	NA	TRBJ2-5	TRBV18	TGTGCCAGCTCACCCGACGTCCAGAATAAAGAGACCCAGTACTTC	CASSPDVQNKETQYF
NA	12	NA	TRBJ2-5	TRBV7-9	TGTGCCAGCAGCCCGAGGGGGAAGACCCAGTACTTC	CASSPRGKTQYF
NA	18	NA	TRBJ2-6	TRBV27	TGTGCCAGCAGTCCCTGGGTCAGGGGGGAGTCTGGGGCCAACGTCCTGACTTTC	CASSPWVRGESGANVLTF
NA	17	NA	TRBJ2-7	TRBV9	TGTGCCAGCAGCGCGTTCACAGGTAACAGCGGTAGAGGTGAGCAGTACTTC	CASSAFTGNSGRGEQYF
NA	16	TRBD2	TRBJ2-3	TRBV2	TGTGCCAGCAGACCGTTCGGGACTAAGGGGAGTAATACGCAGTATTTT	CASRPFGTKGSNTQYF
NA	15	TRBD1	TRBJ2-7	TRBV11-2	TGTGCCAGCAGCGAAGTACACCGACAGGGGTACGAGCAGTACTTC	CASSEVHRQGYEQYF
NA	16	TRBD2	TRBJ2-3	TRBV30	TGTGCCTGGAGTGGGGACCTAGCGGGACGCACAGATACGCAGTATTTT	CAWSGDLAGRTDTQYF
NA	14	NA	TRBJ1-5	TRBV19	TGTGCCAGTAGTATTGGGGGGGCAGATCAGCCCCAGCATTTT	CASSIGGADQPQHF
NA	11	NA	TRBJ2-1	TRBV3-1/TRBV3-2	TGTGCCAGCAGCCAAGGTAATGAGCAGTTCTTC	CASSQGNEQFF
NA	13	NA	TRBJ2-7	TRBV7-7	TGTGCTAGCAGCTTAGCGCAAGGCTACGAGCAGTACTTC	CASSLAQGYEQYF
few	14	NA	TRBJ1-6	TRBV3-1/TRBV3-2	TGTGCCAGCAGCCAAGTACCGTATAATTCACCCCTCCACTTT	CASSQVPYNSPLHF
NA	15	NA	TRBJ1-6	TRBV6-5	TGTGCCAGCATAGGAGAAGGTCCATGGGTGTCACCCCTCCACTTT	CASIGEGPWVSPLHF
NA	13	NA	TRBJ2-1	TRBV5-6	TGTGCCAGCACTCTGGGAGGCAAAGCAGGGCAGTTCTTC	CASTLGGKAGQFF
NA	14	NA	TRBJ2-2	TRBV5-5	TGTGCCAGCAGCTTGGAAGGACTGACCGGGGAGCTGTTTTTT	CASSLEGLTGELFF
NA	13	NA	TRBJ2-3	TRBV29-1	TGCAGCGTTGGTGGCCGAGGCACAGATACGCAGTATTTT	CSVGGRGTDTQYF
NA	16	NA	TRBJ2-7	TRBV6-1	TGTGCCAGCAGTGAAGCGCGGGGAGGGGGAGGTTACGAGCAGTACTTC	CASSEARGGGGYEQYF
NA	16	NA	TRBJ2-7	TRBV3-1/TRBV3-2	TGTGCCAGCAGCCCAAGAGGTCGGCGCGGAACCTACGAGCAGTACTTC	CASSPRGRRGTYEQYF
NA	14	NA	TRBJ2-1	TRBV27	TGTGCCAGCAGTTTCCGACAGCTCTACAATGAGCAGTTCTTC	CASSFRQLYNEQFF
NA	14	TRBD1	TRBJ2-7	TRBV19	TGTGCCAGTAGTATTACGAGGGGGCCTTACGAGCAGTACTTC	CASSITRGPYEQYF
once	14	NA	TRBJ2-7	TRBV30	TGTGCCTGGAGTGTAAGTGGCGCAACCTACGAGCAGTACTTC	CAWSVSGATYEQYF
NA	11	NA	TRBJ2-7	TRBV13	TGTGCCAGCAGCTTAGGGGACGAGCAGTACTTC	CASSLGDEQYF
NA	14	TRBD2	TRBJ2-3	TRBV29-1	TGCAGCGCTGGGGTGACTAGCGGCACAGATACGCAGTATTTT	CSAGVTSGTDTQYF